The sequence of this TCR beta chain was determined in a study of blood T cell repertoires in COVID-19. The protocol was immunoSEQ multiplex PCR, while the TCRdb copy is restricted to in-frame clones and leaves out a portion. The sample includes roughly 100,000 clones, 85% to 95% of them seen just once. Germline V CDR1 and CDR2: SNHLY, FYNNEI. V trimming: 6 bases; J trimming: 2 bases; junction bases outside the gene matches: 9. The CDR3 contains 15 residues. The source material was peripheral blood. This TCR was recovered from a man between 45 and 60 years old with active COVID-19. The chain employs TRBV2 and TRBJ2-7; 8 nucleotides match TRBD2. The CDR3 nucleotides are TGTGCCAGCAGGGAAACTAGCGGCCCTACCTACGAGCAGTACTTC. Translating it yields CASRETSGPTYEQYF.